The 19 T cell receptor beta chains presented below share a single source sample, sequenced in a study of T cell responses to AZD1222 COVID-19 vaccine. The repertoire was sequenced with immunoSEQ multiplex PCR; TCRdb's copy has only in-frame clones and lacks some. The sample includes 150,000 or so clones, 85% to 90% seen only once; the top ten take 20% to 25%. The input for sequencing was peripheral blood, taken on day 0 of AZD1222 vaccination. The source of these receptors is an adult in good health.

This rearrangement joins TRBV15 to TRBJ1-3; D is perhaps TRBD1 (6 bases). V dropped 2 bases and J dropped 0 bases, with 14 bases sitting between them. This CDR3 has 17 residues. Germline V gene sequence: CDR1 LNHNV, CDR2 YYDKDF (reference sequence). Here the CDR3 reads CATSRIGQFLSGNTIYF. The CDR3 nucleotides are TGTGCCACCAGCAGAATAGGACAGTTCCTCTCTGGAAACACCATATATTTT.

The chain has TRBV11-2 and TRBJ2-1; D is uncertain. Looked up from germline, CDR1 is SGHAT and CDR2 is FQNNGV. This CDR3 has 15 amino acids. V shed 1 base and J shed 4 bases, with 11 bases lying between them. In nucleotides, the CDR3 is TGTGCCAGCAGCTTAGGTCAGAAAGAGTACAATGAGCAGTTCTTC. Amino acid sequence: CASSLGQKEYNEQFF.

The chain employs TRBV2 and TRBJ1-2; tentatively, D is TRBD1 (6 bases). Germline V gene lookup returns CDR1 SNHLY and CDR2 FYNNEI. V was shortened by 8 bases and J by 8 bases, with 18 bases between the two germline ends. This CDR3 is built from 13 residues. CDR3 loop: CASVGGPIRGYTF. As DNA, the CDR3 is TGTGCCAGCGTCGGGGGGCCGATTAGAGGCTACACCTTC. Looking up the rest from reference TRBV2 and TRBJ1-2 gives the full variable domain: EPEVTQTPSHQVTQMGQEVILRCVPISNHLYFYWYRQILGQKVEFLVSFYNNEISEKSEIFDDQFSVERPDGSNFTLKIRSTKLEDSAMYFCASVGGPIRGYTFGSGTRLTVV.

The gene calls are TRBV6-6 and TRBJ2-1; 10 bases are a match to TRBD1. Germline assignment: CDR1 MNHNY and CDR2 SVGAGI (reference sequence). V shed 6 bases, J shed 9 bases, and the junction held 5 bases outside the gene matches. The CDR3 is made up of 13 amino acids. Written as DNA, the CDR3 is TGTGCCAGCAGGGGGACAGGGGTAGGTGAGCAGTTCTTC. The encoded protein is CASRGTGVGEQFF.

The chain joins TRBV7-8 to TRBJ2-3, with D perhaps matching TRBD2 (7 bases). V lost 5 bases to trimming and J lost 0 bases, with 21 bases between them. Germline V lookup: CDR1 SGHVS, CDR2 FQNEAQ. The CDR3 runs 18 residues. CDR3: CASSPRMVGGLSTDTQYF. The CDR3 coding sequence is TGTGCCAGCAGCCCCCGGATGGTGGGGGGGCTCAGCACAGATACGCAGTATTTT. The entire variable domain, with the rest obtained from reference TRBV7-8 and TRBJ2-3, is as follows: GAGVSQSPRYKVAKRGQDVALRCDPISGHVSLFWYQQALGQGPEFLTYFQNEAQLDKSGLPSDRFFAERPEGSVSTLKIQRTQQEDSAVYLCASSPRMVGGLSTDTQYFGPGTRLTVL.

This chain links TRBV11-2 with TRBJ2-7; possible D gene TRBD1, 6 bases. Trimming cost V 2 bases and J 4 bases, with 9 bases left between them. The germline gives CDR1 SGHAT, CDR2 FQNNGV. The CDR3 covers 13 residues. In nucleotides, the CDR3 is TGTGCCAGCAGCTTATCCGGACAGTACGAGCAGTACTTC. Amino acids: CASSLSGQYEQYF.

J is TRBJ1-1 and V is TRBV5-1; 8 bases match TRBD1. Germline loops: CDR1 SGHRS, CDR2 YFSETQ. This CDR3 region has 17 residues. Trimming at V came to 3 bases and at J to 4 bases, leaving 14 bases not matched to a gene. The CDR3 nucleotides are TGCGCCAGCAGCTCCCGACCACAGGGGGGAAGGAGCACTGAAGCTTTCTTT. As protein: CASSSRPQGGRSTEAFF. The whole variable domain, filled in from reference TRBV5-1 and TRBJ1-1, reads KAGVTQTPRYLIKTRGQQVTLSCSPISGHRSVSWYQQTPGQGLQFLFEYFSETQRNKGNFPGRFSGRQFSNSRSEMNVSTLELGDSALYLCASSSRPQGGRSTEAFFGQGTRLTVV.

V is TRBV28 and J is TRBJ2-1; 9 nucleotides match TRBD1. From germline, CDR1 is MDHEN and CDR2 SYDVKM. The CDR3 is 17 residues long. Losses at the gene ends were 9 bases for V and 0 bases for J; bases not matched to a gene: 12. The CDR3: CASPGQGRDSSYNEQFF. CDR3 sequence (DNA): TGTGCCAGTCCGGGACAGGGACGAGATAGCTCCTACAATGAGCAGTTCTTC.

This clone came up once. V and J are TRBV4-2 and TRBJ2-1, with 8 bases that match TRBD2. Per the germline V gene, CDR1 is LGHNA and CDR2 is YNFKEQ. The CDR3 sequence is 18 residues long. J gave up 4 bases and V 1 base, and 12 bases lay outside the gene matches. The chain's CDR3 is CASSQAHGSGGIYNEQFF. The CDR3 nucleotides are TGTGCCAGCAGCCAAGCCCACGGTTCGGGGGGGATATACAATGAGCAGTTCTTC.

This clone was seen just once. The V and J genes are TRBV27 and TRBJ2-7; D tentatively fits TRBD1 or TRBD2 (6 bases each). V lost 1 base and J 5 bases, leaving 21 bases between the germline ends. CDR3 length: 17 amino acids. Germline V lookup: CDR1 MNHEY, CDR2 SMNVEV (reference sequence). For the CDR3, the DNA is TGTGCCAGCAGTTTATGGGCGTGGTCAGGGGAGGTCCACGAGCAGTACTTC. This codes for CASSLWAWSGEVHEQYF.

This sequence joins TRBV7-9 and TRBJ2-2; the match to TRBD1 covers 10 bases. Per germline, CDR1 SEHNR and CDR2 FQNEAQ (reference sequence). V gave up 4 bases and J gave up 4 bases; unmatched junction bases: 6. The CDR3 consists of 16 residues. CDR3 protein: CASSSRQGAITGELFF. The CDR3 nucleotides are TGTGCCAGCAGCTCGCGACAGGGGGCGATCACCGGGGAGCTGTTTTTT.

V usage is TRBV19 and J usage is TRBJ1-2, with a weak D call TRBD1 (6 bases). Trimming cost V 1 base and J 4 bases, with 10 bases left between them. The CDR3 contains 14 residues. CDR1 is LNHDA, CDR2 SQIVND, per germline (reference sequence). CDR3 coding DNA: TGTGCCAGTAGTATAGCGGGCAGGGGCTATGGCTACACCTTC. Its protein product is CASSIAGRGYGYTF.

J is TRBJ1-1 and V is TRBV3-1 (or the pseudogene TRBV3-2); D gene ambiguous. The germline V gene encodes CDR1 LGHDT and CDR2 YNNKEL (reference sequence). The CDR3 length is 14 residues. V was pared by 2 bases and J by 4 bases, with 11 bases between. This CDR3 reads CASSQSGWVTEAFF. The CDR3 region has the DNA TGTGCCAGCAGCCAATCGGGCTGGGTCACTGAAGCTTTCTTT.

J is TRBJ1-2 and V is TRBV10-1, with TRBD1 as a possible D gene (5 bases). Germline V gene sequence: CDR1 WNHNN, CDR2 SYGVQD (reference sequence). V was pared by 7 bases and J by 8 bases, with 32 bases between. CDR3 length: 18 residues. CDR3 sequence reads: CASTGRDEVRDPPWGYTF. The DNA of the CDR3 is TGCGCCAGCACCGGCCGGGACGAAGTACGGGATCCGCCCTGGGGCTACACCTTC.

J is TRBJ2-7 and V is TRBV5-1; maybe TRBD2 (5 bases). The V end lost 3 bases, the J end lost 4 bases, and 14 bases lay between the germline ends. CDR1 SGHRS and CDR2 YFSETQ come from the germline V gene. CDR3 length: 14 residues. The CDR3 nucleotides are TGCGCCAGCAGCTCTGGACTCGATACTTACGAGCAGTACTTC. Translated: CASSSGLDTYEQYF. The variable domain in full, completed from reference TRBV5-1 and TRBJ2-7, reads KAGVTQTPRYLIKTRGQQVTLSCSPISGHRSVSWYQQTPGQGLQFLFEYFSETQRNKGNFPGRFSGRQFSNSRSEMNVSTLELGDSALYLCASSSGLDTYEQYFGPGTRLTVT.

The V and J genes are TRBV12-3 or TRBV12-4 and TRBJ1-2; D is unclear. Trimming shortened V by 5 bases and J by 10 bases, and 14 bases separated the two germline ends. This CDR3 has 12 amino acids. In DNA, the CDR3 is TGTGCCAGCAGTCCCTCTGGCCACTTCTACACCTTC. Protein product: CASSPSGHFYTF.

This chain links TRBV19 with TRBJ1-2, with D unresolved. Germline lookup yields CDR1 LNHDA and CDR2 SQIVND (reference sequence). The CDR3 is 13 residues long. Trimming removed 3 bases at V and 7 bases at J, with 12 bases between. This CDR3 reads CASSMGIAVGYTF. The CDR3 nucleotides read TGTGCCAGTAGTATGGGGATCGCGGTTGGCTACACCTTC.

Of note for this clone: In the same sample, other DNA sequences code for this CDR3. The gene calls are TRBV5-1 and TRBJ2-3; D unclear. The CDR3 is 12 residues long. Germline values: CDR1 SGHRS, CDR2 YFSETQ. The ends were cut back, 4 bases at V and 2 bases at J, with 5 bases in the middle. The CDR3: CASSLDTDTQYF. DNA for the CDR3: TGCGCCAGCAGCCTAGACACAGATACGCAGTATTTT.

J is TRBJ2-5 and V is TRBV6-2 or TRBV6-3; D could derive from TRBD1 or TRBD2 (6 bases each). The CDR3 has 14 amino acids. V was shortened by 5 bases and J by 5 bases, with 15 bases between the two germline ends. Germline V gene data show CDR1 as MNHEY and CDR2 as SVGEGT. CDR3 bases: TGTGCCAGCAGTCCCCGCCTGGGGGGCGAGACCCAGTACTTC. Its translation is CASSPRLGGETQYF.